This is a list of T cell receptor beta chains from one sample in a study of cytomegalovirus exposure and HLA in healthy donors. TCRdb's table, derived via immunoSEQ multiplex PCR, lists solely in-frame clones and lacks some. Among 150,000 to 200,000 clones, around 85% were seen once, and the ten largest hold about 4.5%. Sample: PBMCs. Receptor source: a man aged 35-49 years in good health and CMV-seronegative. Each CDR3 is given with its conserved first and last residue. D genes are given only for firm matches. Size is stated for part of the rows, as once, few or many counts, or as a class when the clone is expanded.

d_call	clone_size	j_call	v_call	cdr3_nt	cdr3_aa
NA	NA	TRBJ2-7	TRBV28	TGTGCCAGCAGTTTCCGGTACGAGCAGTACTTC	CASSFRYEQYF
TRBD2	few	TRBJ2-5	TRBV7-7	TGTGCTAGCAGCGGGGGGGCGAGAGAGACCCAGTACTTC	CASSGGARETQYF
TRBD1	NA	TRBJ2-3	TRBV6-5	TGTGCCAGCAGACCCGGACAGGGCAGGGCAGATACGCAGTATTTT	CASRPGQGRADTQYF
NA	once	TRBJ1-4	TRBV6-5	TGTGCCAGCTCCGCGGGGCAGAGTAATGAAAAACTGTTTTTT	CASSAGQSNEKLFF
NA	once	TRBJ1-4	TRBV19	TGTGCCAGTAGTATAGATCTGGCCGGGTCCCTAAATGAAAAACTGTTTTTT	CASSIDLAGSLNEKLFF
NA	once	TRBJ1-2	TRBV30	TGTGCCTGGAGTGCCGAGGCTGTCTATGGCTACACCTTC	CAWSAEAVYGYTF
TRBD1	NA	TRBJ1-2	TRBV6-5	TGTGCCACTAGACAGGGGAACTATGGCTACACCTTC	CATRQGNYGYTF
TRBD1	few	TRBJ2-7	TRBV30	TGTGCCTGGAGGGACAGGGGACCCTACGAGCAGTACTTC	CAWRDRGPYEQYF
NA	NA	TRBJ1-4	TRBV7-9	TGTGCCAGCAGCTTAGCGGGACTTAATGAAAAACTGTTTTTT	CASSLAGLNEKLFF
TRBD1	few	TRBJ2-1	TRBV2	TGTGCCAGCAGCAAAAGGGGACAGGGGGCGTTCTTC	CASSKRGQGAFF
TRBD1	few	TRBJ2-1	TRBV10-3	TGTGCCATCACCCAGGGACAGGGGTACAATGAGCAGTTCTTC	CAITQGQGYNEQFF
NA	NA	TRBJ2-1	TRBV27	TGTGCCAGCAGCGAAACGTACAGGGAGGGTGAGCAGTTCTTC	CASSETYREGEQFF
NA	NA	TRBJ2-3	TRBV6-4	TGTGCCAGCAGTGACTCAGCCACAGATACGCAGTATTTT	CASSDSATDTQYF
NA	NA	TRBJ2-7	TRBV2	TGTGCCAGCAGTGAACAGGGGAGCTCCTACGAGCAGTACTTC	CASSEQGSSYEQYF
TRBD2	NA	TRBJ2-1	TRBV4-3	TGCGCCAGCAGCCAAGATCTAGCGGGGTCCTACAATGAGCAGTTCTTC	CASSQDLAGSYNEQFF
NA	NA	TRBJ1-1	TRBV30	TGTGCCTGGTCACGAGGGGAAGCTTTCTTT	CAWSRGEAFF
TRBD2	once	TRBJ2-1	TRBV27	TGTGCCAGCAGCCAGCGGGGGGGCTACAATGAGCAGTTCTTC	CASSQRGGYNEQFF
NA	NA	TRBJ2-1	TRBV12-5	TGTGCTAGTGGTAAGAGGATGGCGGGCAATGAGCAGTTCTTC	CASGKRMAGNEQFF
TRBD2	NA	TRBJ2-2	TRBV9	TGTGCCAGCAGCGGGATTAGCGGGGTCATCGCGAACACCGGGGAGCTGTTTTTT	CASSGISGVIANTGELFF
TRBD2	NA	TRBJ2-5	TRBV4-2	TGTGCCAGCAGCCAAGATCAAGCCACTAGCGGGGTTGAGACCCAGTACTTC	CASSQDQATSGVETQYF
TRBD2	few	TRBJ2-3	TRBV4-1	TGCGCCAGCAGCCAAAACAGCGGGGCGAGCACAGATACGCAGTATTTT	CASSQNSGASTDTQYF
TRBD1	few	TRBJ2-3	TRBV5-6	TGTGCCAGCAGCCTCAGTAGGGGACAGGGCCCAGATACGCAGTATTTT	CASSLSRGQGPDTQYF
NA	NA	TRBJ2-5	TRBV4-1	TGCGCCAGCAGCCAAGGCCTTCTCGAGGCCCAGTACTTC	CASSQGLLEAQYF
TRBD2	NA	TRBJ2-5	TRBV7-3	TGTGCCAGCAGCTTGGGCGGGGGAAAAGAGACCCAGTACTTC	CASSLGGGKETQYF
NA	once	TRBJ2-7	TRBV5-1	TGCGCCAGCAGCTCGGGGACCTACGAGCAGTACTTC	CASSSGTYEQYF
TRBD2	NA	TRBJ2-7	TRBV28	TGTGCCAGCAGTTCGGGGACTAGCGGGGCCTACGAGCAGTACTTC	CASSSGTSGAYEQYF
NA	NA	TRBJ2-7	TRBV6-5	TGTGCCAGCAGCACCAAGGGAAGGGGCGAGCAGTACTTC	CASSTKGRGEQYF
NA	NA	TRBJ2-7	TRBV6-5	TGTGCCAGCACCAGCCAGATGACAGGCGAGCAGTACTTC	CASTSQMTGEQYF
NA	NA	TRBJ1-5	TRBV4-1	TGCGCCAGCAGCCTCCTGGGGAGTCGCAATCAGCCCCAGCATTTT	CASSLLGSRNQPQHF
TRBD1	NA	TRBJ1-5	TRBV6-1	TGTGCCAGCAGAGAACAGGGGACATATAGCAATCAGCCCCAGCATTTT	CASREQGTYSNQPQHF
TRBD1	once	TRBJ2-7	TRBV5-4	TGTGCCAGCAGCTTGGGGTTAGGGACAGGGGCCGAGCAGTACTTC	CASSLGLGTGAEQYF
NA	NA	TRBJ2-2	TRBV9	TGTGCCAGCAGCGTAATACCCGGGGCCGGGGAGCTGTTTTTT	CASSVIPGAGELFF
TRBD2	NA	TRBJ2-3	TRBV19	TGTGCCAGTAGTATAATGTCCGGGGGGAGCACAGATACGCAGTATTTT	CASSIMSGGSTDTQYF
NA	NA	TRBJ1-3	TRBV5-1	TGCGCCAGCAGCTTGGGGGGGGACCGGGGGAGCCAGCTGAACACCATATATTTT	CASSLGGDRGSQLNTIYF
TRBD2	NA	TRBJ2-2	TRBV11-3	TGTGCCAGCAGCAAAAAGACTAGCGGGGGCCTGAACACCGGGGAGCTGTTTTTT	CASSKKTSGGLNTGELFF
TRBD2	NA	TRBJ2-3	TRBV2	TGTGCCAGCAGTGGAGCGGGGGGGACCACAGATACGCAGTATTTT	CASSGAGGTTDTQYF
NA	NA	TRBJ2-5	TRBV7-9	TGTGCCAGCAGCTTCCCAGGGGTGGGGGAGACCCAGTACTTC	CASSFPGVGETQYF
TRBD1	once	TRBJ1-5	TRBV15	TGTGCCACCAGCAGGGACAGGACGATAAGGCAGCCCCAGCATTTT	CATSRDRTIRQPQHF
NA	NA	TRBJ2-4	TRBV11-2	TGTGCCAGCAGAGGGACTGTAGGGAGGAACATTCAGTACTTC	CASRGTVGRNIQYF
TRBD2	once	TRBJ2-3	TRBV5-4	TGTGCCAGCAGCTTATGGCGGGGGGGCCGATCAGATACGCAGTATTTT	CASSLWRGGRSDTQYF
NA	NA	TRBJ1-2	TRBV28	TGTGCCAGCAGTTTGGTTCAGGGAAACTATGGCTACACCTTC	CASSLVQGNYGYTF
NA	NA	TRBJ1-5	TRBV28	TGTGCCAGCGATTACCACAATCCCCACAGGGCTGGGAACAATCAGCCCCAGCATTTT	CASDYHNPHRAGNNQPQHF
TRBD2	NA	TRBJ2-3	TRBV9	TGTGCCAGCAGCGTCGGGGGGGGACTAGCGGGGACCTCCCGCACAGATACGCAGTATTTT	CASSVGGGLAGTSRTDTQYF
NA	NA	TRBJ1-3	TRBV29-1	TGCAGCGTTGACGACAGGAGCTCTGGAAACACCATATATTTT	CSVDDRSSGNTIYF
NA	NA	TRBJ2-7	TRBV6-5	TGTGCCAGCAGTAATATAGAAGAGCAGTACTTC	CASSNIEEQYF
NA	NA	TRBJ1-1	TRBV6-7	TGTGCCAGCAGTTGCCCTGATCAGGGGACTGAAGCTTTCTTT	CASSCPDQGTEAFF
TRBD2	NA	TRBJ2-5	TRBV27	TGTGCCAGCACCGGGAAGAGCGGGGCCCGGGAGACCCAGTACTTC	CASTGKSGARETQYF
NA	few	TRBJ1-4	TRBV4-1	TGCGCCAGCAGCCCCCCCGGGGGGGCGAATGAAAAACTGTTTTTT	CASSPPGGANEKLFF
TRBD2	few	TRBJ2-7	TRBV4-2	TGTGCCAGCAGCCTCAGGGCTAGCGGGGGGATAACAACTTACTACGAGCAGTACTTC	CASSLRASGGITTYYEQYF
TRBD2	few	TRBJ2-5	TRBV11-2	TGTGCCAGCAGCTTAGGGGCTAGCGGGGGGCCCCAAGAGACCCAGTACTTC	CASSLGASGGPQETQYF
TRBD1	NA	TRBJ1-1	TRBV28	TGTGCCAGCAGTCTTACAGGGGTATGGACTGAAGCTTTCTTT	CASSLTGVWTEAFF